The 26 T cell receptor beta chains below all came from one sample that was sequenced in a study of shared clonotypes between healthy human individuals. TCRdb's table, derived via immunoSEQ multiplex PCR, lists solely in-frame clones and lacks some. The top ten hold 0.37% of the sample, which has fewer than 3 million clones, 92% seen once. The specimen sequenced was naive CD4+ T cells from PBMCs. The subset denotes: CD45RA+ positively selected. Source of these receptors: a man aged 18 to 29 in good health. Some clones in this sample may be carry-over from other donors' samples.

V gene TRBV2 combines with J gene TRBJ1-5, with a weak D call TRBD1 (5 bases). CDR3 length equals 15 residues. Trimming took 5 bases from V and 1 from J, leaving 12 bases between them. CDR1 and CDR2 from the germline V gene are SNHLY and FYNNEI. CDR3 protein: CASSWAGDSNQPQHF. Written as DNA, the CDR3 is TGTGCCAGCAGTTGGGCCGGGGACAGCAATCAGCCCCAGCATTTT.

The sample holds a few counts of this clone. Other DNA sequences within the sample encode an identical CDR3. The gene calls are TRBV5-1 and TRBJ2-3; D ambiguous. The germline CDR1 and CDR2 sequences are SGHRS and YFSETQ. The V end was cut by 0 bases, the J end by 8 bases, with 4 bases between. The CDR3 has 11 residues. The CDR3 is CASSLEGTQYF. DNA of the CDR3: TGCGCCAGCAGCTTGGAGGGTACGCAGTATTTT.

This chain joins TRBV7-3 and TRBJ2-6; D possibly uses TRBD1 or TRBD2 (5 bases each). V shed 5 bases and J shed 0 bases, with 17 bases lying between them. Per germline, CDR1 SGHTA and CDR2 FQGTGA. This CDR3 is built from 18 residues. The CDR3 DNA reads as TGTGCCAGCAGCAAAGACCGGGACGGCCTCTCTGGGGCCAACGTCCTGACTTTC. Amino acids: CASSKDRDGLSGANVLTF.

In the case of this clone: This sample includes further DNA sequences coding for the same CDR3. This rearrangement joins TRBV7-9 to TRBJ2-1; D not certain. The V end was cut by 4 bases, the J end by 7 bases, with 5 bases between. CDR1 is SEHNR and CDR2 is FQNEAQ in the germline V gene (reference sequence). The CDR3 covers 11 residues. The CDR3 region has the DNA TGTGCCAGCAGCTCAAATAATGAGCAGTTCTTC. This codes for CASSSNNEQFF.

V is TRBV25-1 and J is TRBJ1-4; no clear D. The CDR3 sequence is 15 residues long. V was pared by 7 bases and J by 4 bases, with 16 bases between. CDR1 MGHDK and CDR2 SYGVNS come from the germline V gene. CDR3 amino acids: CASMRFPRHNEKLFF. The DNA of the CDR3 is TGTGCCAGCATGCGATTTCCCCGCCATAATGAAAAACTGTTTTTT. The full variable domain, completed using reference TRBV25-1 and TRBJ1-4, is EADIYQTPRYLVIGTGKKITLECSQTMGHDKMYWYQQDPGMELHLIHYSYGVNSTEKGDLSSESTVSRIRTEHFPLTLESARPSHTSQYLCASMRFPRHNEKLFFGSGTQLSVL.

The chain is built from TRBV4-2 and TRBJ2-2; D is tentatively TRBD1 or TRBD2 (7 bases each). CDR1 and CDR2 (germline): LGHNA, YNFKEQ. The length of the CDR3 is 18 residues. V shed 5 bases and J shed 4 bases, with 23 bases lying between them. CDR3 bases: TGTGCCAGCAGCTATTCAGGGGGGGATCAACCCTTCACCGGGGAGCTGTTTTTT. This gives the protein CASSYSGGDQPFTGELFF.

This chain uses TRBV4-2 with TRBJ2-3; D is ambiguous. Germline V CDR1 and CDR2: LGHNA, YNFKEQ. Trimming cost V 5 bases and J 2 bases, with 8 bases left between them. The CDR3 is 13 amino acids. This chain's CDR3 is CASSSVVTDTQYF. The CDR3 nucleotides are TGTGCCAGCAGCTCCGTCGTCACAGATACGCAGTATTTT.

About this clone: The same CDR3 arises from other DNA sequences in this sample as well. The rearrangement uses TRBV5-1 and TRBJ2-1, with D perhaps TRBD1 or TRBD2 (6 bases each). CDR1 and CDR2 (germline): SGHRS, YFSETQ. The CDR3 contains 15 residues. V was shortened by 2 bases and J by 3 bases, with 12 bases between the two germline ends. CDR3 amino acids: CASSLQGGGYNEQFF. The CDR3, as DNA: TGCGCCAGCAGCTTACAGGGAGGTGGCTACAATGAGCAGTTCTTC.

The chain employs TRBV10-1 and TRBJ2-7; D gene unclear. The CDR3 runs to 14 residues. Germline CDR1 WNHNN, CDR2 SYGVQD (reference sequence). Trimming stripped 5 bases from V and 2 bases from J, with 13 bases between. The CDR3 loop reads CASSRVRATYEQYF. The CDR3 nucleotides are TGCGCCAGCAGTCGGGTCCGGGCTACCTACGAGCAGTACTTC.

The J gene is TRBJ2-2, the V gene TRBV29-1, with TRBD2 matching 12 bases. Unmatched junction bases numbered 1, after V lost 7 bases and J lost 1 base. There are 14 residues in the CDR3. Germline V lookup: CDR1 SQVTM, CDR2 ANQGSEA. The CDR3 sequence is CSGGLAGNTGELFF. Here the CDR3 DNA reads TGCAGCGGGGGACTAGCGGGGAACACCGGGGAGCTGTTTTTT.

The chain uses TRBV6-5 and TRBJ1-2, with D perhaps matching TRBD1 (5 bases). This CDR3 contains 15 residues. Trimming stripped 9 bases from V and 4 bases from J, with 21 bases between. Germline assignment: CDR1 MNHEY and CDR2 SVGAGI. In nucleotides, the CDR3 is TGTGCCAGTTACTCCGGGTGGGGACTCGGCTATGGCTACACCTTC. It translates to CASYSGWGLGYGYTF.

This chain connects TRBV28 to TRBJ1-2; possible D gene TRBD1, 5 bases. Germline loops: CDR1 MDHEN, CDR2 SYDVKM. This CDR3 is built from 14 residues. The germline V and J ends were trimmed by 2 bases and 4 bases, with 11 bases remaining between them. CDR3 amino acids: CASSLGRASYGYTF. In DNA, the CDR3 is TGTGCCAGCAGTTTAGGCAGGGCGAGCTATGGCTACACCTTC.

This clone was recorded once. This CDR3 is also generated by other DNA sequences in the sample. Here the CDR3 DNA reads TGTGCCACCAGCAGATCTACAGATACGCAGTATTTT. Amino acids: CATSRSTDTQYF. The chain recombines TRBV15 with TRBJ2-3; D call uncertain. The V end was cut by 2 bases, the J end by 3 bases, with 3 bases between. This CDR3 has 12 amino acids. The germline CDR1 and CDR2 sequences are LNHNV and YYDKDF (reference sequence). The full variable domain, completed using reference TRBV15 and TRBJ2-3, is DAMVIQNPRYQVTQFGKPVTLSCSQTLNHNVMYWYQQKSSQAPKLLFHYYDKDFNNEADTPDNFQSRRPNTSFCFLDIRSPGLGDTAMYLCATSRSTDTQYFGPGTRLTVL.

As to this clone: Other DNA sequences in this specimen translate into the identical CDR3. V usage is TRBV7-3 and J usage is TRBJ2-2, with a weak D call TRBD1 (6 bases). Trimming stripped 1 base from V and 5 bases from J, with 11 bases between. Germline-derived CDR1 and CDR2 are SGHTA and FQGTGA. CDR3 length: 15 amino acids. The CDR3 DNA is TGTGCCAGCAGCTTAAGTAGTCAGGGGACCGGGGAGCTGTTTTTT. Translated, it gives CASSLSSQGTGELFF.

The V call is TRBV7-9, the J call TRBJ1-4, with 7 bases matching TRBD1. This CDR3 spans 17 amino acids. Germline assignment: CDR1 SEHNR and CDR2 FQNEAQ (reference sequence). Trimming at V came to 8 bases and at J to 6 bases, leaving 18 bases not matched to a gene. CDR3 in amino acids: CASRPTNRGDYHEKLFF. CDR3 nucleotides: TGTGCCAGCCGTCCGACTAACAGGGGAGATTACCATGAAAAACTGTTTTTT.

In regard to this clone: The sample contains more than one DNA sequence encoding this CDR3. This chain uses TRBV7-2 with TRBJ2-7; a weak D match, TRBD2 (5 bases). CDR1 and CDR2 (germline): SGHTA, FQGNSA. CDR3 length: 15 amino acids. V lost 3 bases to trimming and J lost 1 base, with 13 bases between them. CDR3 coding DNA: TGTGCCAGCAGCTTGGGCGGGTCCTCTTCCTACGAGCAGTACTTC. This gives the protein CASSLGGSSSYEQYF.

The rearrangement links TRBV10-3 to TRBJ2-7; unclear D gene. V dropped 3 bases and J dropped 3 bases, with 12 bases sitting between them. The CDR3 length is 14 residues. CDR1 and CDR2 (germline): ENHRY, SYGVKD. The CDR3 DNA is TGTGCCATCAGTGATTCCTCAAGAGGCTACGAGCAGTACTTC. It translates to CAISDSSRGYEQYF.

The J gene is TRBJ2-5, the V gene TRBV5-1; 7 bases are a match to TRBD2. Germline CDR1 SGHRS, CDR2 YFSETQ. The CDR3 length is 16 residues. J was trimmed by 0 bases and V by 1 base; bases with no gene match: 6. The CDR3 region has the DNA TGCGCCAGCAGCTTGCCCCCTAGCGGAAACCAAGAGACCCAGTACTTC. Residues: CASSLPPSGNQETQYF.

The chain recombines TRBV15 with TRBJ2-3; TRBD1 might be the D (6 bases). Germline lookup yields CDR1 LNHNV and CDR2 YYDKDF (reference sequence). The V and J ends lost 0 bases and 3 bases respectively, with 10 bases between them. CDR3 length: 15 residues. The CDR3 nucleotides are TGTGCCACCAGCAGAGATAAGGGGGAAACAGATACGCAGTATTTT. It is translated as CATSRDKGETDTQYF.

The chain combines TRBV28 with TRBJ2-3; 9 nucleotides match TRBD2. V dropped 5 bases and J dropped 0; count of bases not matched to a gene: 6. CDR3 size: 16 residues. CDR1 and CDR2 from the germline V gene are MDHEN and SYDVKM. The CDR3 here is CASSRQTSGSTDTQYF. The CDR3 DNA is TGTGCCAGCAGTCGTCAAACTAGCGGGAGCACAGATACGCAGTATTTT.

This clone was seen only once. The genes are TRBV6-1 and TRBJ1-4, with D possibly TRBD1 on 5 matching bases. Trimming removed 5 bases from V and 8 bases from J, with 15 bases in between. Germline CDR1 MNHNS, CDR2 SASEGT. This CDR3 contains 14 residues. Here the CDR3 reads CASSRDQGREKLFF. Written as DNA, the CDR3 is TGTGCCAGCAGTCGAGATCAGGGACGAGAAAAACTGTTTTTT.

Concerning this clone: Different DNA sequences within this sample yield the same CDR3. The V and J genes are TRBV6-1 and TRBJ2-1; D is ambiguous. This CDR3 spans 11 amino acids. Looked up from germline, CDR1 is MNHNS and CDR2 is SASEGT. The V end lost 6 bases, the J end lost 8 bases, and 8 bases lay between the germline ends. Here the CDR3 DNA reads TGTGCCAGCAGACTCCGGGATGAGCAGTTCTTC. It specifies CASRLRDEQFF.

This clone was counted a single time. This chain links TRBV5-1 with TRBJ2-1, with 14 positions matching TRBD2. The CDR3 covers 18 residues. Germline V gene data show CDR1 as SGHRS and CDR2 as YFSETQ. With 4 bases clipped from V and 3 bases from J, the junction kept 9 bases outside the gene matches. CDR3 DNA: TGCGCCAGCAGCCCCGGACTAGCGGGAGGACGCTTCTACAATGAGCAGTTCTTC. This codes for CASSPGLAGGRFYNEQFF.

The V call is TRBV28, the J call TRBJ2-7; 9 nucleotides agree with TRBD1. The CDR3 is made up of 18 amino acids. The junction had 14 bases not matched to a gene; V was cut back by 5 bases and J by 0 bases. Germline CDR1 is MDHEN and CDR2 is SYDVKM. The DNA for the CDR3 is TGTGCCAGCAGTCTGACCCCGTGGACAGGGGCGAGCTCCTACGAGCAGTACTTC. It specifies CASSLTPWTGASSYEQYF.

The chain combines TRBV28 with TRBJ1-2; TRBD1 is a possible D gene (5 bases). The CDR3 runs to 16 residues. Deletions cut 2 bases from V and 4 bases from J, with 17 bases between. The germline V gene encodes CDR1 MDHEN and CDR2 SYDVKM. CDR3: CASSLGPIDRPYGYTF. The CDR3 DNA follows: TGTGCCAGCAGTTTAGGCCCAATAGACAGACCCTATGGCTACACCTTC.

The chain combines TRBV9 with TRBJ2-2; perhaps TRBD2 as D (6 bases). The CDR3 is 19 amino acids. Germline-derived CDR1 and CDR2 are SGDLS and YYNGEE. V was clipped by 3 bases and J by 5 bases, with 26 bases between them. The CDR3 bases are TGTGCCAGCAGCGCCCGACTTGTAAGCGGGTCGTTTCTGACCGGGGAGCTGTTTTTT. It is translated as CASSARLVSGSFLTGELFF.